One sample yielded the 25 T cell receptor beta chains listed below, sequenced in a study of vaccination effects on CD4 cells after COVID-19. TCRdb keeps only in-frame clones here, not all; method: immunoSEQ multiplex PCR. The table lists 14,000 or so clones, over 60% of them singletons. Viral peptide pools were used in the ViraFEST assay to expand antigen-specific CD4+ T cells, and sequencing came afterward. CD4+ T cells were isolated after around 10 days of culture. The antigens of these receptors remain unknown. Sequenced here: CD4+ T cells from PBMCs cultured with HCoV-229E spike peptides, sampled before COVID-19 vaccination. The receptors stem from a human donor who received a COVID-19 vaccine.

This chain joins TRBV9 and TRBJ1-1; D gene ambiguous. Deletions cut 4 bases from V and 4 bases from J, with 8 bases between. The CDR3 runs 12 residues. Germline V gives CDR1 SGDLS, CDR2 YYNGEE. CDR3 in amino acids: CASSRSGTEAFF. The CDR3 bases are TGTGCCAGCAGCCGCTCGGGCACTGAAGCTTTCTTT.

The chain couples TRBV9 to TRBJ2-3, with D uncertain. With 0 bases removed from V and 4 bases from J, the gap between germline ends came to 12 bases. This CDR3 has 15 residues. CDR1 and CDR2 (germline): SGDLS, YYNGEE. The CDR3 is CASSVAVSGADTQYF. DNA for the CDR3: TGTGCCAGCAGCGTAGCTGTGTCGGGCGCAGATACGCAGTATTTT.

This clone was detected only a few times. The chain combines TRBV28 with TRBJ1-2, with a possible D match to TRBD1 (6 bases). This CDR3 region has 14 residues. Trimming left V 3 bases short and J 0 bases short, with 8 bases between. Germline loops: CDR1 MDHEN, CDR2 SYDVKM. This chain's CDR3 is CASSLGTTNYGYTF. DNA for the CDR3: TGTGCCAGCAGTTTGGGGACAACTAACTATGGCTACACCTTC.

The J gene is TRBJ2-1, the V gene TRBV5-5, with no clear D. V was clipped by 0 bases and J by 0 bases, with 10 bases between them. Germline lookup yields CDR1 SGHKS and CDR2 YYEKEE (reference sequence). The length of the CDR3 is 16 residues. CDR3 protein: CASSLAISLSYNEQFF. CDR3 coding DNA: TGTGCCAGCAGCTTGGCCATTTCCCTCTCCTACAATGAGCAGTTCTTC. The full variable domain, its missing parts supplied by reference TRBV5-5 and TRBJ2-1, is DAGVTQSPTHLIKTRGQQVTLRCSPISGHKSVSWYQQVLGQGPQFIFQYYEKEERGRGNFPDRFSARQFPNYSSELNVNALLLGDSALYLCASSLAISLSYNEQFFGPGTRLTVL.

V usage is TRBV4-1 and J usage is TRBJ1-4; D gene unclear. Deletions cut 4 bases from V and 8 bases from J, with 8 bases between. Germline V gives CDR1 MGHRA, CDR2 YSYEKL. The CDR3 totals 12 residues. DNA for the CDR3: TGCGCCAGCAGCCCCCCACGAGAAAAACTGTTTTTT. Protein product: CASSPPREKLFF.

This chain links TRBV25-1 with TRBJ2-5; TRBD2 matches 7 bases. CDR1 and CDR2 from the germline V gene are MGHDK and SYGVNS. V gave up 7 bases and J gave up 5 bases; unmatched junction bases: 10. This CDR3 is 14 amino acids long. In nucleotides, the CDR3 is TGTGCCAGCACCGGTGGGAGGGCTCAGGAGACCCAGTACTTC. Its protein product is CASTGGRAQETQYF.

The chain employs TRBV19 and TRBJ2-4, with 12 bases aligning to TRBD1. The V segment lost 6 bases and the J segment 1 base; nucleotides outside the gene matches: 7. CDR1 and CDR2 (germline): LNHDA, SQIVND (reference sequence). The CDR3 sequence is 17 residues long. The CDR3, as DNA: TGTGCCAGTAGCGGGACAGGGGGCGCGAAGGCCAAAAACATTCAGTACTTC. This translates into CASSGTGGAKAKNIQYF.

This chain's CDR3 is CASSHPAGANVLTF. CDR3 nucleotide sequence: TGCGCCAGCAGCCACCCCGCTGGGGCCAACGTCCTGACTTTC. The rearrangement uses TRBV4-1 and TRBJ2-6; D remains ambiguous. The germline CDR1 and CDR2 sequences are MGHRA and YSYEKL. Between the trimmed V and J ends, which lost 3 bases and 2 bases, there was a span of 5 bases. This CDR3 has 14 amino acids.

The gene calls are TRBV4-2 and TRBJ1-2; 7 nucleotides line up with TRBD1. This CDR3 contains 14 residues. The ends lost 1 base at V and 4 bases at J; junction bases unmatched: 3. Germline V gene data show CDR1 as LGHNA and CDR2 as YNFKEQ. CDR3 residues: CASSQGGQSYGYTF. The CDR3, as DNA: TGTGCCAGCAGCCAAGGGGGACAGAGCTATGGCTACACCTTC.

V usage is TRBV3-1 (or the pseudogene TRBV3-2) and J usage is TRBJ2-5; 12 positions agree with TRBD2. Germline lookup yields CDR1 LGHDT and CDR2 YNNKEL (reference sequence). The V and J ends lost 5 bases and 5 bases, in that order; junction bases with no gene match: 3. This CDR3 has 14 amino acids. CDR3 amino acids: CASSASGRAETQYF. For the CDR3, the DNA is TGTGCCAGCAGCGCTAGCGGGAGGGCCGAGACCCAGTACTTC.

The chain combines TRBV5-1 with TRBJ1-5; weak D call: TRBD1 (5 bases). CDR1 is SGHRS and CDR2 is YFSETQ in the germline V gene. Deletions cut 4 bases from V and 7 bases from J, with 18 bases between. The CDR3 is 15 amino acids. The CDR3 DNA follows: TGCGCCAGCAGCCCTGACCCTGGGGGGGAACAGCCCCAGCATTTT. It translates to CASSPDPGGEQPQHF.

The chain has TRBV7-2 and TRBJ1-1; no clear D. This CDR3 has 12 residues. With 1 base removed from V and 8 bases from J, the gap between germline ends came to 8 bases. Per the germline V gene, CDR1 is SGHTA and CDR2 is FQGNSA. CDR3 sequence (DNA): TGTGCCAGCAGCTTAGGGCAGCACGAAGCTTTCTTT. Protein: CASSLGQHEAFF.

The rearrangement joins TRBV27 to TRBJ2-1, with no clear D. The CDR3 totals 14 residues. CDR1 is MNHEY and CDR2 is SMNVEV in the germline V gene (reference sequence). V was clipped by 5 bases and J by 12 bases, with 20 bases between them. The CDR3 DNA follows: TGTGCCAGCAGTCCGCATCATGGGGTGAGGACGCAGTTCTTC. Protein sequence: CASSPHHGVRTQFF.

This clone was seen more than once but under ten times. This CDR3 is CASSRFDQGEAFF. Written as DNA, the CDR3 is TGTGCCAGCAGCCGTTTCGACCAGGGTGAAGCTTTCTTT. The V gene is TRBV14, the J gene TRBJ1-1, with D possibly being TRBD1 (5 bases). The germline V and J ends were trimmed by 4 bases and 7 bases, with 13 bases remaining between them. The CDR3 extends over 13 amino acids. Germline V gene lookup returns CDR1 SGHDN and CDR2 FVKESK.

By sample fraction, this clone is medium-sized. The V and J genes are TRBV21-1 and TRBJ1-3; TRBD1 is the table's D call, not checked against the DNA. TRBV21-1 is marked as a pseudogene. The CDR3 has 17 residues. CDR3 DNA sequence: TGTGCCAGCAGCAAAGGGGACAGGACGAGCTCTGGAAACACCATATATTTT. It yields the protein CASSKGDRTSSGNTIYF.

This chain connects TRBV19 to TRBJ1-4; 7 bases are a match to TRBD1. CDR1 and CDR2 (germline): LNHDA, SQIVND (reference sequence). The ends lost 3 bases at V and 10 bases at J; junction bases unmatched: 8. The CDR3 has 14 amino acids. The CDR3 sequence: CASSMGQSLGKLFF. The CDR3 bases are TGTGCCAGTAGTATGGGACAGTCCCTCGGAAAACTGTTTTTT.

This clone came up a few times. This chain links TRBV5-4 with TRBJ1-2; D is unresolved. Trimming took off 4 bases at V and 3 bases at J, with 13 bases between the two ends. The germline V gene has CDR1 SGHNT and CDR2 YYREEE (reference sequence). The CDR3 runs to 14 residues. In DNA, the CDR3 is TGTGCCAGCAGCCCCACACTCCCTGACTATGGCTACACCTTC. As protein: CASSPTLPDYGYTF. Based on the CDR3 plus reference TRBV5-4 and TRBJ1-2, the full variable domain is ETGVTQSPTHLIKTRGQQVTLRCSSQSGHNTVSWYQQALGQGPQFIFQYYREEENGRGNFPPRFSGLQFPNYSSELNVNALELDDSALYLCASSPTLPDYGYTFGSGTRLTVV.

The chain recombines TRBV5-5 with TRBJ1-3; D is unresolved. CDR1 and CDR2 (germline): SGHKS, YYEKEE (reference sequence). The CDR3 is 16 residues long. Trimming stripped 0 bases from V and 4 bases from J, with 14 bases between. The CDR3 coding sequence is TGTGCCAGCAGCTTGGCCCCCCCAAATCTCGGAAACACCATATATTTT. Protein sequence: CASSLAPPNLGNTIYF.

The gene calls are TRBV20-1 and TRBJ1-2; the D is unclear. The CDR3 has 11 residues. Trimming removed 3 bases from V and 5 bases from J, with 7 bases in between. The germline V gene encodes CDR1 DFQATT and CDR2 SNEGSKA (reference sequence). The CDR3 DNA is TGCAGTGCTAGTGGGAGGTATGGCTACACCTTC. This translates into CSASGRYGYTF.

This chain links TRBV30 with TRBJ1-2; no reliable D call. The germline V gene has CDR1 GTSNPN and CDR2 SVGIG (reference sequence). V was pared by 4 bases and J by 5 bases, with 17 bases between. The CDR3 extends over 14 amino acids. CDR3 in DNA: TGTGCCTGGACTCGCTCTCTCAGAAGTTATGGCTACACCTTC. Protein sequence: CAWTRSLRSYGYTF.

The V call is TRBV19, the J call TRBJ1-6; 9 positions match TRBD1. The germline CDR1 and CDR2 sequences are LNHDA and SQIVND (reference sequence). After removal of 3 bases from V and 7 bases from J, the junction contained 7 bases not matched to a gene. The CDR3 is 16 amino acids. The DNA for the CDR3 is TGTGCCAGTAGTATGAATACAGGGGGCCAAAATTCACCCCTCCACTTT. It yields the protein CASSMNTGGQNSPLHF.

The chain employs TRBV28 and TRBJ2-1, with no clear D. CDR1 MDHEN and CDR2 SYDVKM come from the germline V gene. This CDR3 spans 15 amino acids. The V gene lost 6 bases and the J gene lost 0 bases, with 12 bases spanning the gap. The CDR3 nucleotides read TGTGCCAGCAGGTCCGGGCTACCCTCCTACAATGAGCAGTTCTTC. It specifies CASRSGLPSYNEQFF.

This clone was observed a few times. The rearrangement links TRBV5-4 to TRBJ2-4; 14 bases align to TRBD2. Germline loops: CDR1 SGHNT, CDR2 YYREEE (reference sequence). The CDR3 contains 17 residues. V lost 4 bases, J lost 6 bases, and 9 bases stayed unmatched. CDR3 sequence reads: CASSQYQTSGRGNIQYF. Written as DNA, the CDR3 is TGTGCCAGCAGCCAATACCAGACTAGCGGGAGGGGAAACATTCAGTACTTC.

The V gene is TRBV5-4, the J gene TRBJ1-2; 7 positions match TRBD1. Per germline, CDR1 SGHNT and CDR2 YYREEE (reference sequence). The CDR3 spans 13 residues. Germline trimming cut 3 bases from V and 4 bases from J; bases unmatched to any gene: 3. CDR3 in DNA: TGTGCCAGCAGCTCGGGACAGCCCTATGGCTACACCTTC. Amino acid sequence: CASSSGQPYGYTF.

The chain combines TRBV18 with TRBJ2-5; D gene uncertain. Trimming took 1 base from V and 1 from J, leaving 7 bases between them. The CDR3 is made up of 14 amino acids. CDR1 is KGHSH, CDR2 LQKENI, per germline. The CDR3 DNA sequence: TGTGCCAGCTCACCACGGTCAGCCCAAGAGACCCAGTACTTC. Protein product: CASSPRSAQETQYF.